Here is one T cell receptor (beta chain) with its context. The data are from a study of T cells in localized non-small cell lung cancer. TCRdb keeps only in-frame clones here, not all; method: immunoSEQ multiplex PCR. The sample has around 28,000 clones, about 89% seen once. In germline, CDR1 is MNHNS, CDR2 SASEGT. The CDR3 extends over 13 amino acids. V was pared by 7 bases and J by 1 base, with 11 bases between. V usage is TRBV6-1 and J usage is TRBJ2-7; a weak D match, TRBD1 (6 bases). This clonotype was sampled from a female donor older than 55 with stage I lung adenocarcinoma. Sample: peripheral blood, taken before any cancer treatment. DNA for the CDR3: TGTGCCAGCACCAGACAGGAGTCCTACGAGCAGTACTTC. Amino acids: CASTRQESYEQYF.